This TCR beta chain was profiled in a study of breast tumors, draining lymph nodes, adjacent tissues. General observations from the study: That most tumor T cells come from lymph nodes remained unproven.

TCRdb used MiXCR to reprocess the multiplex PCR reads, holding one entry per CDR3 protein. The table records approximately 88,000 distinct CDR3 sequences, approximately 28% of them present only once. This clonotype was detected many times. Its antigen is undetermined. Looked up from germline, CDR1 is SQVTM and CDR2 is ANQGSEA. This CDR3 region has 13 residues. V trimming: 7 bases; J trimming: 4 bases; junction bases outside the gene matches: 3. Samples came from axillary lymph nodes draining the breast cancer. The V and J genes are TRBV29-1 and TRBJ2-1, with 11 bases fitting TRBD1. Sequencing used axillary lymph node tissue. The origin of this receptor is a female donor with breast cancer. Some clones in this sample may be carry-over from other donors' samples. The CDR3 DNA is TGCAGCGCCGGACAGGGGGCTTACAATGAGCAGTTCTTC. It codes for CSAGQGAYNEQFF.